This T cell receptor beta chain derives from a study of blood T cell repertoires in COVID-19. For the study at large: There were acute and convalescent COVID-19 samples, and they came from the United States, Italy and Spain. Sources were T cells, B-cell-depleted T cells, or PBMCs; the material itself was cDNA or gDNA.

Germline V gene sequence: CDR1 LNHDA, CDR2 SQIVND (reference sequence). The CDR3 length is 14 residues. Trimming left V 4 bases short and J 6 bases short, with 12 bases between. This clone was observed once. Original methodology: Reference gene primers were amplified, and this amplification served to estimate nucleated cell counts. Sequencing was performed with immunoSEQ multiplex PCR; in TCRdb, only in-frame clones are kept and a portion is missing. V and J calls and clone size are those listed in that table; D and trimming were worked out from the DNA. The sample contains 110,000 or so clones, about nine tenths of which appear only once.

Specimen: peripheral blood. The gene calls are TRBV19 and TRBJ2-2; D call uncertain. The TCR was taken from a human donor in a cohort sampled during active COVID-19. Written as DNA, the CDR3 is TGTGCCAGTAGTAGGGTATTGGGCCCCGGGGAGCTGTTTTTT. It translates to CASSRVLGPGELFF.